The 25 T cell receptor beta chains reported below all come from one sample, sequenced in a study of cytomegalovirus exposure and HLA in healthy donors. 13 Jbeta primers and 60 Vbeta primers were used for the PCR. TCRdb's table, derived via immunoSEQ multiplex PCR, lists solely in-frame clones and lacks some. The top ten hold about 0.23% of the sample, which has 150,000 to 200,000 clones, about 88% seen once. The sequenced material came from PBMCs. The source of these receptors is a girl less than two years old in good health and CMV-seronegative.

The gene calls are TRBV21-1 and TRBJ2-7; the table's D call TRBD1 went unverified against the DNA. TRBV21-1 is a pseudogene. The CDR3 length is 21 residues. The CDR3 sequence: CASSRIPFRLTGGLRSYEQYF. The CDR3, as DNA: TGTGCCAGCAGCAGGATACCGTTCCGATTGACAGGGGGATTACGCTCCTACGAGCAGTACTTC.

V usage is TRBV4-2 and J usage is TRBJ2-3; D is undetermined. CDR3 length: 15 amino acids. The germline V and J ends were trimmed by 0 bases and 4 bases, with 11 bases remaining between them. Per the germline V gene, CDR1 is LGHNA and CDR2 is YNFKEQ. The CDR3 sequence: CASSQDQALPDTQYF. CDR3 bases: TGTGCCAGCAGCCAAGACCAGGCCCTGCCAGATACGCAGTATTTT.

This rearrangement joins TRBV9 to TRBJ1-1, with D perhaps TRBD1 (6 bases). The CDR3 consists of 14 residues. The V and J ends lost 4 bases and 0 bases respectively, with 10 bases between them. In germline, CDR1 is SGDLS, CDR2 YYNGEE. The CDR3 DNA follows: TGTGCCAGCAGCTCCCGGGACATGAACACTGAAGCTTTCTTT. Encoded protein: CASSSRDMNTEAFF.

In its sample, this clone was seen a few times. The J gene is TRBJ2-1, the V gene TRBV5-1; 9 bases fit TRBD2. Germline V gene sequence: CDR1 SGHRS, CDR2 YFSETQ. The CDR3 has 16 amino acids. J gave up 8 bases and V 4 bases, and 13 bases lay outside the gene matches. The CDR3 sequence is CASSTAGTSISYEQFF. CDR3 coding DNA: TGCGCCAGCAGCACCGCCGGGACTAGCATTTCCTATGAGCAGTTCTTC. Together with reference TRBV5-1 and TRBJ2-1, the CDR3 gives the full variable domain: KAGVTQTPRYLIKTRGQQVTLSCSPISGHRSVSWYQQTPGQGLQFLFEYFSETQRNKGNFPGRFSGRQFSNSRSEMNVSTLELGDSALYLCASSTAGTSISYEQFFGPGTRLTVL.

CDR3 protein: CASSLSRGSYNEQFF. CDR3 DNA sequence: TGTGCCAGCAGCTTGTCCCGGGGAAGCTACAATGAGCAGTTCTTC. The chain links TRBV5-4 to TRBJ2-1; D might be TRBD2 (5 bases). The CDR3 totals 15 residues. The germline V gene encodes CDR1 SGHNT and CDR2 YYREEE (reference sequence). With 1 base removed from V and 3 bases from J, the gap between germline ends came to 11 bases.

The chain carries TRBV5-1 and TRBJ2-5; D gene ambiguous. The CDR3 extends over 11 amino acids. Trimming left V 6 bases short and J 5 bases short, with 8 bases between. The germline gives CDR1 SGHRS, CDR2 YFSETQ. The CDR3 coding sequence is TGCGCCAGCATCGAGTCGGAGACCCAGTACTTC. Translation: CASIESETQYF.

The chain is built from TRBV5-5 and TRBJ1-4; TRBD1 matches 8 bases. Germline assignment: CDR1 SGHKS and CDR2 YYEKEE (reference sequence). V shed 0 bases, J shed 8 bases, and the junction held 3 bases outside the gene matches. The CDR3 spans 14 residues. The CDR3 region is CASSLGQGSEKLFF. The CDR3 region has the DNA TGTGCCAGCAGCTTGGGACAGGGGAGCGAAAAACTGTTTTTT.

The J gene is TRBJ2-1, the V gene TRBV4-2, with no clear D. Per germline, CDR1 LGHNA and CDR2 YNFKEQ. CDR3 size: 15 residues. V lost 1 base and J lost 7, with 14 bases in between. The CDR3 spells CASSQAVSPRNEQFF. The CDR3 DNA sequence: TGTGCCAGCAGCCAAGCTGTCTCTCCTCGTAATGAGCAGTTCTTC.

V usage is TRBV19 and J usage is TRBJ2-7; D is possibly TRBD1 (5 bases). Germline V gives CDR1 LNHDA, CDR2 SQIVND (reference sequence). The CDR3 covers 15 residues. V dropped 2 bases and J dropped 2 bases, with 13 bases sitting between them. The DNA of the CDR3 is TGTGCCAGTAGTATAAGTGTCAGGGTTACCTACGAGCAGTACTTC. Protein sequence: CASSISVRVTYEQYF.

The CDR3 protein is CASSQSSVEAFF. The CDR3 DNA reads as TGTGCCAGCAGCCAATCGTCCGTTGAAGCTTTCTTT. This chain uses TRBV16 with TRBJ1-1; no firm D call. This CDR3 has 12 residues. Germline V gene data show CDR1 as KGHSY and CDR2 as FQNENV. Trimming shortened V by 0 bases and J by 7 bases, and 6 bases separated the two germline ends.

The V and J genes are TRBV4-3 and TRBJ2-7; 13 bases match TRBD2. The CDR3 runs to 15 residues. Germline CDR1 is LGHNA and CDR2 is YSLEER. Trimming removed 3 bases from V and 5 bases from J; junction bases left unmatched: 4. Here the CDR3 reads CASSHGLAGANEQYF. The CDR3 DNA sequence: TGCGCCAGCAGCCATGGACTAGCGGGAGCCAACGAGCAGTACTTC.

The CDR3 DNA is TGTGCCAGCAGTTACTCGGGCCACCAAGAGCAGTTCTTC. Protein sequence: CASSYSGHQEQFF. This chain joins TRBV6-5 and TRBJ2-1; no clear D. Germline V lookup: CDR1 MNHEY, CDR2 SVGAGI. V was pared by 0 bases and J by 10 bases, with 10 bases between. The CDR3 spans 13 residues.

The rearrangement joins TRBV5-1 to TRBJ2-5; a weak D match, TRBD1 (6 bases). The V gene's germline CDR1 is SGHRS and CDR2 YFSETQ. This CDR3 has 15 residues. V lost 4 bases and J 7 bases, leaving 20 bases between the germline ends. CDR3 DNA sequence: TGCGCCAGCAGCACCCTGGGGGCAAACCTGGGGACCCAGTACTTC. Its translation: CASSTLGANLGTQYF.

A single count supports this clone. The J gene is TRBJ1-5, the V gene TRBV19, with TRBD1 matching 7 bases. This CDR3 has 16 residues. The V segment lost 7 bases and the J segment 1 base; nucleotides outside the gene matches: 10. Germline CDR1 is LNHDA and CDR2 is SQIVND (reference sequence). Here the CDR3 DNA reads TGTGCCAGTACCGGGCAGGGGGGCCTAAGCAATCAGCCCCAGCATTTT. Protein: CASTGQGGLSNQPQHF.

This chain uses TRBV29-1 with TRBJ2-2; the match to TRBD2 covers 10 bases. Germline V gene lookup returns CDR1 SQVTM and CDR2 ANQGSEA. V lost 2 bases, J lost 6 bases, and 6 bases stayed unmatched. The CDR3 has 15 residues. The CDR3 here is CSVEMRLAGAGELFF. CDR3 nucleotides: TGCAGCGTTGAAATGAGGCTAGCGGGAGCCGGGGAGCTGTTTTTT.

This rearrangement joins TRBV7-8 to TRBJ2-6; TRBD2 agrees at 8 bases. Germline lookup yields CDR1 SGHVS and CDR2 FQNEAQ. With V trimmed by 3 bases and J by 4 bases, 5 bases remained unmatched. The CDR3 consists of 16 residues. Written as DNA, the CDR3 is TGTGCCAGCAGCTTGCGGGGGGCGATCGGGGCCAACGTCCTGACTTTC. Translated, it gives CASSLRGAIGANVLTF.

The CDR3 sequence: CASSYDGNRRQPQHF. The CDR3 nucleotides read TGTGCCAGCAGTTACGATGGGAACAGGCGGCAGCCCCAGCATTTT. The chain is built from TRBV6-5 and TRBJ1-5; tentative D call: TRBD1 (5 bases). The CDR3 runs 15 residues. V was pared by 2 bases and J by 7 bases, with 15 bases between. Germline V gene sequence: CDR1 MNHEY, CDR2 SVGAGI.

V is TRBV7-9 and J is TRBJ1-5, with D possibly matching TRBD1 (5 bases). V was cut by 1 base and J by 4 bases, with 14 bases left in between. This CDR3 region has 16 residues. The germline V gene has CDR1 SEHNR and CDR2 FQNEAQ (reference sequence). The CDR3 reads CASSLGAGRPNQPQHF. The CDR3 region has the DNA TGTGCCAGCAGCTTAGGCGCAGGGCGCCCTAATCAGCCCCAGCATTTT.

The rearrangement joins TRBV10-3 to TRBJ2-3; the match to TRBD1 covers 7 bases. Germline V gene sequence: CDR1 ENHRY, CDR2 SYGVKD. The CDR3 runs 15 residues. The V segment lost 4 bases and the J segment 0 bases; nucleotides outside the gene matches: 4. The CDR3 coding sequence is TGTGCCATCAGTGGGGACAGAACTAGCACAGATACGCAGTATTTT. It is translated as CAISGDRTSTDTQYF.

This clone was seen a few times. This chain links TRBV15 with TRBJ1-1; possible D gene TRBD1, 5 bases. Trimming removed 0 bases at V and 11 bases at J, with 19 bases between. The CDR3 covers 15 residues. Germline values: CDR1 LNHNV, CDR2 YYDKDF (reference sequence). The CDR3 DNA follows: TGTGCCACCAGCAGAGAAGGAGGGGCCGGAGTCGTGGCTTTCTTT. This codes for CATSREGGAGVVAFF.

This clone was detected once. J is TRBJ1-1 and V is TRBV7-2; tentative D call: TRBD1 (5 bases). Trimming removed 5 bases from V and 10 bases from J, with 14 bases in between. This CDR3 is built from 12 residues. Germline-derived CDR1 and CDR2 are SGHTA and FQGNSA. The CDR3 protein is CASSPRTSPAFF. Written as DNA, the CDR3 is TGTGCCAGCAGCCCAAGGACATCTCCAGCTTTCTTT. Full variable domain (remainder filled in from reference TRBV7-2 and TRBJ1-1): GAGVSQSPSNKVTEKGKDVELRCDPISGHTALYWYRQSLGQGLEFLIYFQGNSAPDKSGLPSDRFSAERTGGSVSTLTIQRTQQEDSAVYLCASSPRTSPAFFGQGTRLTVV.

This rearrangement joins TRBV27 to TRBJ1-2; D unclear. CDR3 size: 15 residues. Trimming removed 4 bases at V and 4 bases at J, with 16 bases between. Germline assignment: CDR1 MNHEY and CDR2 SMNVEV (reference sequence). The CDR3 spells CASSSTPLVGYGYTF. CDR3 nucleotide sequence: TGTGCCAGCAGTTCGACTCCCTTGGTGGGCTATGGCTACACCTTC.

The chain couples TRBV5-4 to TRBJ2-1; 14 nucleotides line up with TRBD2. The V segment lost 4 bases and the J segment 6 bases; nucleotides outside the gene matches: 3. This CDR3 is built from 15 residues. Germline lookup yields CDR1 SGHNT and CDR2 YYREEE (reference sequence). The CDR3 sequence is CASSQTSGRANEQFF. The CDR3 DNA is TGTGCCAGCAGCCAGACTAGCGGGAGGGCCAATGAGCAGTTCTTC.

The CDR3 bases are TGTGCCAGCAGCTTTAAGGGGGATGGCCTATACAATGAGCAGTTCTTC. Translated: CASSFKGDGLYNEQFF. The rearrangement joins TRBV7-9 to TRBJ2-1, with D possibly being TRBD1 (6 bases). The germline V gene has CDR1 SEHNR and CDR2 FQNEAQ (reference sequence). The CDR3 loop spans 16 amino acids. V dropped 3 bases and J dropped 4 bases, with 16 bases sitting between them.

This chain connects TRBV11-2 to TRBJ2-1; 15 bases match TRBD2. Unmatched junction bases numbered 3, after V lost 5 bases and J lost 7 bases. The length of the CDR3 is 15 residues. The germline V gene encodes CDR1 SGHAT and CDR2 FQNNGV. The chain's CDR3 is CASSRTSGGANEQFF. The CDR3 region has the DNA TGTGCCAGCAGCCGGACTAGCGGGGGGGCTAATGAGCAGTTCTTC.